This T cell receptor (beta chain) was captured by sequencing in a study of OX40 agonist ivuxolimab in advanced cancers. Study overall: It was ivuxolimab, an agonistic anti-OX40 (CD134) antibody, that patients were treated with. Administration of intravenous ivuxolimab to patients occurred every 2 weeks at 0.01 to 10 mg/kg.

The study, taken as a whole, reports: Not determined was the antigen specificity of the expanded peripheral T cells.

The repertoire was sequenced with immunoSEQ multiplex PCR; TCRdb's copy has only in-frame clones and lacks some. The sample holds 50,000 or so clones, around 82% seen once. Regarding this clone: Its antigen is unknown.

This CDR3 is 17 amino acids long. From germline, CDR1 is SGHRS and CDR2 YFSETQ. The ends were cut back, 0 bases at V and 0 bases at J, with 12 bases in the middle. The sequence was obtained from an adult with an advanced solid tumor such as melanoma, head and neck, liver or kidney cancer. Material: CD4+ or CD8+ T cells sorted from blood, obtained in a trial of the OX40 agonist ivuxolimab. V is TRBV5-1 and J is TRBJ2-2; possibly TRBD1 for D (7 bases). The CDR3 reads CASSLGRGASNTGELFF. The CDR3 region has the DNA TGCGCCAGCAGCTTGGGCAGGGGGGCCTCGAACACCGGGGAGCTGTTTTTT.